A selection of T cell receptor beta chains follows, all from one sample in a study of blood T cell repertoires in COVID-19. This table comes from immunoSEQ multiplex PCR, and its TCRdb copy is limited to in-frame clones, with some not included. This table has about 160,000 clones, around nine tenths appearing once. Source material: peripheral blood. These receptor sequences come from a woman between 65 and 79 years old with COVID-19, enrolled during active disease. The CDR3 runs from the conserved cysteine through the conserved F or W. D genes are given only for firm matches. Clone size is given for some rows only: seen once, a few or many times, or a class if the clone is expanded.

>TRBV9|-|TRBD1|TRBJ2-7
CASSGTGGASEQYF
TGTGCCAGCAGCGGAACAGGGGGCGCGTCCGAGCAGTACTTC
>TRBV9|-|-|TRBJ1-3
CASSVGEGLSGNTIYF
TGTGCCAGCAGCGTAGGGGAAGGACTCTCTGGAAACACCATATATTTT
>TRBV5-6|once|TRBD1|TRBJ1-6
CASSQLQGRGDSPLHF
TGTGCCAGCAGCCAATTACAGGGGAGAGGGGATTCACCCCTCCACTTT
>TRBV19|-|TRBD2|TRBJ2-5
CASSIVSGGASETQYF
TGTGCCAGTAGTATCGTTAGCGGGGGGGCGAGTGAGACCCAGTACTTC
>TRBV10-3|-|TRBD2|TRBJ2-3
CAISETSGHTSTDTQYF
TGTGCCATCAGTGAGACTAGCGGGCACACTAGCACAGATACGCAGTATTTT
>TRBV28|once|-|TRBJ1-2
CASSLRGYYGYTF
TGTGCCAGCAGTTTACGAGGGTACTATGGCTACACCTTC
>TRBV6-5|-|TRBD1|TRBJ1-2
CASSPGGRYTF
TGTGCCAGCAGTCCAGGGGGCCGCTACACCTTC
>TRBV7-8|-|-|TRBJ1-6
CASSLRAGKESPLHF
TGTGCCAGCAGCTTAAGGGCAGGGAAGGAATCACCCCTCCACTTT
>TRBV5-1|once|TRBD1|TRBJ1-5
CASSAQGNSNQPQHF
TGCGCCAGCAGCGCACAGGGGAATAGCAATCAGCCCCAGCATTTT
>TRBV5-6|-|TRBD1|TRBJ2-3
CASSLDRGGDTQYF
TGTGCCAGCAGTCTTGACAGGGGGGGAGATACGCAGTATTTT
>TRBV7-9|-|-|TRBJ2-1
CASSLYDEQFF
TGTGCCAGCAGTCTATACGATGAGCAGTTCTTC
>TRBV5-1|-|-|TRBJ1-5
CASSSESSNQPQHF
TGCGCCAGCAGCTCGGAGAGTAGCAATCAGCCCCAGCATTTT
>TRBV19|-|-|TRBJ1-5
CASSPDKLNQPQHF
TGTGCCAGTAGTCCCGATAAGCTAAATCAGCCCCAGCATTTT
>TRBV29-1|once|TRBD2|TRBJ2-3
CSVGRGGGDTQYF
TGCAGCGTTGGGCGGGGGGGCGGAGATACGCAGTATTTT
>TRBV12-3/TRBV12-4|-|-|TRBJ1-2
CASRQGNYGYTF
TGTGCCAGCAGGCAGGGGAACTATGGCTACACCTTC
>TRBV4-2|-|TRBD2|TRBJ2-1
CASSQVLAGDNEQFF
TGTGCCAGCAGCCAAGTCCTAGCGGGGGACAATGAGCAGTTCTTC
>TRBV24-1|-|-|TRBJ2-7
CATSATRQALSYEQYF
TGTGCCACCAGTGCTACCCGACAGGCCCTCTCCTACGAGCAGTACTTC
>TRBV12-3/TRBV12-4|-|-|TRBJ2-5
CASKGVPGETQYF
TGTGCCAGCAAGGGGGTTCCGGGGGAGACCCAGTACTTC
>TRBV28|-|-|TRBJ2-5
CASSPPGLGQETQYF
TGTGCCAGCAGCCCACCCGGACTGGGGCAAGAGACCCAGTACTTC
>TRBV7-6|-|-|TRBJ1-4
CASSSLGGGGEKLFF
TGTGCCAGCAGTTCACTGGGGGGGGGAGGTGAAAAACTGTTTTTT
>TRBV11-3|-|-|TRBJ1-4
CASSLGPPVVNEKLFF
TGTGCCAGCAGCTTAGGTCCCCCTGTTGTCAATGAAAAACTGTTTTTT
>TRBV3-1/TRBV3-2|-|TRBD2|TRBJ2-1
CASRRTSGFDEQFF
TGTGCCAGCAGGCGGACTAGCGGGTTCGATGAGCAGTTCTTC
>TRBV7-8|-|-|TRBJ1-1
CASSLAAGNTEAFF
TGTGCCAGCAGCTTAGCAGCAGGGAACACTGAAGCTTTCTTT